This record covers a single TCR beta chain. The target antigen is unknown. Germline CDR1 reads SGHKS; CDR2 reads YYEKEE (reference sequence). The CDR3 contains 14 residues. The germline V and J ends were trimmed by 0 bases and 5 bases, with 11 bases remaining between them. This specimen comes from a study of T cell responses to AZD1222 COVID-19 vaccine. Profiling relied on immunoSEQ multiplex PCR, and the TCRdb table lists in-frame clones only, not all of them. The table has 90,000 to 95,000 clones, 80% to 90% seen once. Study-wide findings and caveats: Baseline antibody screening turned up just six or seven seropositive AZD1222 recipients.

The receptor comes from an adult in good health. The V call is TRBV5-5, the J call TRBJ2-5; D remains unclear. Source: peripheral blood, taken on day 0 of AZD1222 vaccination. This CDR3 is CASSLAAVLETQYF. The CDR3 DNA sequence: TGTGCCAGCAGCTTGGCCGCAGTTCTGGAGACCCAGTACTTC.